A single sample gave rise to the 10 T cell receptor beta chains below, sequenced in a study of blood T cell repertoires in COVID-19. The table came from immunoSEQ multiplex PCR; TCRdb's copy has only in-frame clones and leaves some out. The sample carries over 250,000 clones, about nine tenths recorded once. Sequenced material: peripheral blood. All receptors come from a man aged 60 to 75 who had recovered from COVID-19.

The chain employs TRBV2 and TRBJ1-2, with D possibly matching TRBD1 (5 bases). V shed 7 bases and J shed 0 bases, with 12 bases lying between them. This CDR3 has 14 residues. The germline gives CDR1 SNHLY, CDR2 FYNNEI. CDR3 sequence (DNA): TGTGCCAGCACTGTCAGGACAACTAACTATGGCTACACCTTC. Its translation: CASTVRTTNYGYTF.

The chain is built from TRBV5-1 and TRBJ1-1; 7 nucleotides align to TRBD1. With V trimmed by 2 bases and J by 2 bases, 6 bases remained unmatched. The CDR3 is 15 residues long. The V gene's germline CDR1 is SGHRS and CDR2 YFSETQ. The CDR3 nucleotides read TGCGCCAGCAGCTTCACGGGACAGACTAACACTGAAGCTTTCTTT. This gives the protein CASSFTGQTNTEAFF.

This clone was picked up one time. The same CDR3 is also encoded by other DNA sequences in this sample. This chain joins TRBV5-1 and TRBJ2-3; D possibly corresponds to TRBD1 (5 bases). V was pared by 1 base and J by 1 base, with 10 bases between. The CDR3 is made up of 15 amino acids. From germline, CDR1 is SGHRS and CDR2 YFSETQ. The chain's CDR3 is CASSLRGMGTDTQYF. CDR3 nucleotides: TGCGCCAGCAGCTTGAGGGGCATGGGCACAGATACGCAGTATTTT.

The CDR3 DNA sequence: TGTGCCAGCAGTTACGGGGGGGTAGGGGAGACCCAGTACTTC. Amino acids: CASSYGGVGETQYF. The chain has TRBV6-6 and TRBJ2-5; 7 nucleotides match TRBD2. Germline V gives CDR1 MNHNY, CDR2 SVGAGI (reference sequence). CDR3 length: 14 amino acids. V gave up 2 bases and J gave up 5 bases; unmatched junction bases: 5.

This chain connects TRBV30 to TRBJ1-6; TRBD1 matches at 7 bases. Germline trimming cut 3 bases from V and 7 bases from J; bases unmatched to any gene: 9. CDR3 length: 15 amino acids. CDR1 and CDR2 from the germline V gene are GTSNPN and SVGIG (reference sequence). CDR3: CAWSPRQGTNSPLHF. CDR3 in DNA: TGTGCCTGGAGCCCGAGACAGGGAACCAATTCACCCCTCCACTTT.

This chain joins TRBV7-3 and TRBJ2-3; 10 bases align to TRBD1. The CDR3 is 17 residues long. Losses at the gene ends were 5 bases for V and 2 bases for J; bases not matched to a gene: 10. Germline-derived CDR1 and CDR2 are SGHTA and FQGTGA. The CDR3 region is CASSPTGGPPFTDTQYF. CDR3 bases: TGTGCCAGCAGCCCGACAGGGGGCCCTCCTTTCACAGATACGCAGTATTTT.

The V call is TRBV7-9, the J call TRBJ1-5, with D perhaps matching TRBD1 (6 bases). Trimming took 1 base from V and 0 from J, leaving 13 bases between them. Germline V gene sequence: CDR1 SEHNR, CDR2 FQNEAQ (reference sequence). This CDR3 has 17 residues. The CDR3 loop reads CASSLDGARGSNQPQHF. The CDR3 nucleotides are TGTGCCAGCAGCTTAGATGGCGCCAGGGGTAGCAATCAGCCCCAGCATTTT. The complete variable domain, with remaining parts taken from reference TRBV7-9 and TRBJ1-5, reads DTGVSQNPRHKITKRGQNVTFRCDPISEHNRLYWYRQTLGQGPEFLTYFQNEAQLEKSRLLSDRFSAERPKGSFSTLEIQRTEQGDSAMYLCASSLDGARGSNQPQHFGDGTRLSIL.

V gene TRBV5-1 combines with J gene TRBJ2-5, with 8 bases aligning to TRBD1. V lost 3 bases, J lost 1 base, and 8 bases stayed unmatched. In germline, CDR1 is SGHRS, CDR2 YFSETQ. This CDR3 is 16 amino acids long. In DNA form, the CDR3 reads TGCGCCAGCAGCTACCGGACAGGGCCCTCCCAAGAGACCCAGTACTTC. Protein: CASSYRTGPSQETQYF. The variable domain in full, with the rest retrieved from reference TRBV5-1 and TRBJ2-5, is KAGVTQTPRYLIKTRGQQVTLSCSPISGHRSVSWYQQTPGQGLQFLFEYFSETQRNKGNFPGRFSGRQFSNSRSEMNVSTLELGDSALYLCASSYRTGPSQETQYFGPGTRLLVL.

The chain links TRBV6-1 to TRBJ1-5; TRBD1 might be the D (5 bases). Germline V lookup: CDR1 MNHNS, CDR2 SASEGT. Trimming took 4 bases from V and 1 from J, leaving 14 bases between them. The CDR3 is 16 amino acids. In DNA, the CDR3 is TGTGCCAGCAGTGGCGGGGGGGGGATAAGCAATCAGCCCCAGCATTTT. Residues: CASSGGGGISNQPQHF.

The chain is built from TRBV13 and TRBJ2-1; 8 nucleotides match TRBD2. Germline V gene data show CDR1 as PRHDT and CDR2 as FYEKMQ (reference sequence). This CDR3 contains 18 residues. The V gene end was trimmed by 2 bases and the J gene end by 3 bases; junction bases not matched to a gene: 12. The CDR3 here is CASSLTRAGVAFYNEQFF. CDR3 nucleotide sequence: TGTGCCAGCAGCTTAACGCGAGCGGGAGTTGCTTTCTACAATGAGCAGTTCTTC.